The 12 T cell receptor beta chains below all came from one sample that was sequenced in a study of CD8 T cells in Susac syndrome. RNA in amounts of roughly 0.5 to 1 ug was reverse transcribed with random hexamers. TCRdb reanalysed the immunoSEQ multiplex PCR reads using MiXCR and keeps one entry per CDR3 protein. The sample yields about 120,000 distinct CDR3 sequences, 92% seen once. Sequencing was done on a sample of CD8+ T cells from PBMCs. The source of these receptors is a human donor in good health.

This sequence joins TRBV20-1 and TRBJ2-1; 11 bases map to TRBD2. Germline lookup yields CDR1 DFQATT and CDR2 SNEGSKA (reference sequence). There are 15 residues in the CDR3. V shed 6 bases, J shed 3 bases, and the junction held 7 bases outside the gene matches. The CDR3 is CSAATSGRGYNEQFF. The CDR3 region has the DNA TGCAGTGCGGCTACTAGCGGGAGAGGCTACAATGAGCAGTTCTTC.

CDR3 loop: CAISRTANSPLHF. The DNA of the CDR3 is TGTGCCATTTCGCGAACAGCGAATTCACCCCTCCACTTT. J is TRBJ1-6 and V is TRBV19; D ambiguous. The germline V and J ends were trimmed by 10 bases and 7 bases, with 14 bases remaining between them. Germline-derived CDR1 and CDR2 are LNHDA and SQIVND (reference sequence). The CDR3 extends over 13 amino acids.

The rearrangement links TRBV12-3 or TRBV12-4 to TRBJ1-1, with D unresolved. The CDR3 has 13 residues. The V gene lost 7 bases and the J gene lost 0 bases, with 9 bases spanning the gap. CDR3 loop: CASTLAVNTEAFF. The CDR3 nucleotides read TGTGCCAGCACCCTGGCGGTGAACACTGAAGCTTTCTTT.

The table lists this clonotype with a count of one. The V and J genes are TRBV4-3 and TRBJ2-2; D is possibly TRBD1 (5 bases). Germline V lookup: CDR1 LGHNA, CDR2 YSLEER. Trimming removed 3 bases from V and 3 bases from J, with 11 bases in between. The CDR3 consists of 15 residues. CDR3 in DNA: TGCGCCAGCAGCCAGGCCTCAGGGCACACCGGGGAGCTGTTTTTT. Protein product: CASSQASGHTGELFF.

This clonotype was seen just once. This sequence joins TRBV20-1 and TRBJ2-1; 16 nucleotides align to TRBD2. The ends lost 5 bases at V and 8 bases at J; junction bases unmatched: 6. Germline CDR1 is DFQATT and CDR2 is SNEGSKA (reference sequence). The length of the CDR3 is 15 residues. The CDR3 loop is CSAGGGLAGGHEQFF. CDR3 coding DNA: TGCAGTGCTGGGGGGGGACTAGCGGGAGGGCATGAGCAGTTCTTC.

The chain uses TRBV29-1 and TRBJ1-1; D call uncertain. Trimming removed 3 bases from V and 1 base from J, with 18 bases in between. CDR3 length: 16 amino acids. CDR1 is SQVTM and CDR2 is ANQGSEA in the germline V gene. The CDR3 DNA is TGCAGCGTTGACTTGGGCGGGTTCACCGCGAACACTGAAGCTTTCTTT. It encodes CSVDLGGFTANTEAFF.

This chain joins TRBV5-1 and TRBJ2-6; D call uncertain. Germline V gives CDR1 SGHRS, CDR2 YFSETQ. The CDR3 covers 15 residues. Trimming shortened V by 3 bases and J by 4 bases, and 11 bases separated the two germline ends. The CDR3 region is CASSSPRDGANVLTF. The CDR3 DNA is TGCGCCAGCAGCTCCCCCCGTGACGGGGCCAACGTCCTGACTTTC. The variable domain in full, completed from reference TRBV5-1 and TRBJ2-6, reads KAGVTQTPRYLIKTRGQQVTLSCSPISGHRSVSWYQQTPGQGLQFLFEYFSETQRNKGNFPGRFSGRQFSNSRSEMNVSTLELGDSALYLCASSSPRDGANVLTFGAGSRLTVL.

The chain joins TRBV7-3 to TRBJ2-2; 8 nucleotides agree with TRBD2. V dropped 5 bases and J dropped 1; count of bases not matched to a gene: 15. Germline CDR1 is SGHTA and CDR2 is FQGTGA. The CDR3 spans 19 residues. CDR3 loop: CASSPRKGGAGGNTGELFF. CDR3 in DNA: TGTGCCAGCAGCCCTCGTAAGGGAGGTGCGGGGGGGAACACCGGGGAGCTGTTTTTT.

V and J are TRBV20-1 and TRBJ2-3; a possible D gene is TRBD2 (6 bases). CDR3 length equals 14 residues. Germline V lookup: CDR1 DFQATT, CDR2 SNEGSKA (reference sequence). V dropped 3 bases and J dropped 1 base, with 11 bases sitting between them. The CDR3 nucleotides read TGCAGTGCTAGTCGGCCGGGGGGCACAGATACGCAGTATTTT. This encodes CSASRPGGTDTQYF.

V gene TRBV7-2 combines with J gene TRBJ1-4; no definite D call. V gave up 5 bases and J gave up 0 bases, with 16 bases separating them. Germline assignment: CDR1 SGHTA and CDR2 FQGNSA. The CDR3 extends over 17 amino acids. CDR3 nucleotide sequence: TGTGCCAGCAGCGACACAGTACAGACTGCAACTAATGAAAAACTGTTTTTT. It encodes CASSDTVQTATNEKLFF.

The genes are TRBV5-1 and TRBJ1-5; possibly TRBD1 for D (5 bases). The CDR3 covers 14 residues. The germline CDR1 and CDR2 sequences are SGHRS and YFSETQ. The V and J ends lost 4 bases and 4 bases respectively, with 12 bases between them. CDR3 nucleotides: TGCGCCAGCAGCATGGGGGAGGAAAATCAGCCCCAGCATTTT. As protein: CASSMGEENQPQHF.

J is TRBJ1-2 and V is TRBV7-9; D perhaps matches TRBD1 (5 bases). Germline CDR1 is SEHNR and CDR2 is FQNEAQ (reference sequence). There are 15 residues in the CDR3. Trimming left V 5 bases short and J 4 bases short, with 17 bases between. CDR3 sequence reads: CASSPPSVTGYGYTF. CDR3 DNA: TGTGCCAGCAGCCCACCTAGTGTCACAGGCTATGGCTACACCTTC.